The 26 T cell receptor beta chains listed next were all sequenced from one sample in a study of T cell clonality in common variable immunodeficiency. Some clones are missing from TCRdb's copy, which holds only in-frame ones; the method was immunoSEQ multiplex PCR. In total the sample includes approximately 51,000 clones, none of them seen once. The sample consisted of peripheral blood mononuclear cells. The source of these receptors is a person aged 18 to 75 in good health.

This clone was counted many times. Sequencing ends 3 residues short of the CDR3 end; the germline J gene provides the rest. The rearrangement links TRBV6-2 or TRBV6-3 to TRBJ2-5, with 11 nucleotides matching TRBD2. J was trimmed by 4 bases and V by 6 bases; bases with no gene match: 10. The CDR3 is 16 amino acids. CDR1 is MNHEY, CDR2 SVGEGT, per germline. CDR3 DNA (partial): TGTGCCAGCAGCCTACACCTAGCGGGGGGCCCAGAGACC. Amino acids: CASSLHLAGGPET. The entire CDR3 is CASSLHLAGGPETQYF.

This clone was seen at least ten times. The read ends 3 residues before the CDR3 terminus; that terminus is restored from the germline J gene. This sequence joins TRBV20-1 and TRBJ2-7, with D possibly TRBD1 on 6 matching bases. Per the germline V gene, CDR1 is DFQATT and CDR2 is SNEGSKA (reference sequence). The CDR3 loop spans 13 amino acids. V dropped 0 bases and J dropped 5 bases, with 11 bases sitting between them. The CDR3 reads CSARDLGGNEQYF. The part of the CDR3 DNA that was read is TGCAGTGCTAGAGATTTAGGGGGAAACGAG.

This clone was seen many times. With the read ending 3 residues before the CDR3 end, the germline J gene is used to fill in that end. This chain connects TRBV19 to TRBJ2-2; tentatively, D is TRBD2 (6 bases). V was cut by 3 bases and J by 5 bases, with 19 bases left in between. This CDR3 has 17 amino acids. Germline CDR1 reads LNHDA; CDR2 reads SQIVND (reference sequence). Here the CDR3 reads CASSIYAGKVGTGELFF. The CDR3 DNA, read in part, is TGTGCCAGTAGTATCTATGCGGGGAAGGTCGGGACCGGGGAG.

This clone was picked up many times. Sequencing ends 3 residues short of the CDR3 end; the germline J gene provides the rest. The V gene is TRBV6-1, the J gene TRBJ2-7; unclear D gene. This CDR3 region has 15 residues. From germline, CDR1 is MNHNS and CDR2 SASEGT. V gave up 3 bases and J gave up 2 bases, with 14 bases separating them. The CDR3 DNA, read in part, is TGTGCCAGCAGTGAGTTGGGCCGAAAGACCTACGAG. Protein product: CASSELGRKTYE. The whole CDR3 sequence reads CASSELGRKTYEQYF.

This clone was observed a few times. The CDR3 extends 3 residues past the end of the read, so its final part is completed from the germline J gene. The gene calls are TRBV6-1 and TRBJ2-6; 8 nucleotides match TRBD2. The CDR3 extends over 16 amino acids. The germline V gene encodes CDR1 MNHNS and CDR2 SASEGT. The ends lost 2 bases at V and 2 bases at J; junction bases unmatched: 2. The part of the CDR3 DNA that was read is TGTGCCAGCAGTGAAATGCGGGGGGCTGGGGCCAACGTC. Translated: CASSEMRGAGANV. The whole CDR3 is CASSEMRGAGANVLTF.

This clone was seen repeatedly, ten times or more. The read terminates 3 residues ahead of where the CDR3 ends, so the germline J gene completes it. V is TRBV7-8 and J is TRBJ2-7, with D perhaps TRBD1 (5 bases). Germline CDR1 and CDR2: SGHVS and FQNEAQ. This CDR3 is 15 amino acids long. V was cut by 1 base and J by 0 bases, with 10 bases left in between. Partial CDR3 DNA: TGTGCCAGCAGCTTAGGAGTCCAGGGCTCCTACGAG. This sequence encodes CASSLGVQGSYE. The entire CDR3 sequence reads CASSLGVQGSYEQYF.

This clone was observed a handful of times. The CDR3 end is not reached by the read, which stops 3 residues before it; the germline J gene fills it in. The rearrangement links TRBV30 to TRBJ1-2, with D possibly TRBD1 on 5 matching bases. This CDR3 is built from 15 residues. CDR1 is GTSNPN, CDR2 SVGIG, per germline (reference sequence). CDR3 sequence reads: CAWSVGAGSTDTYTF. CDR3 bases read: TGTGCCTGGAGTGTAGGGGCGGGGTCGACAGATACC.

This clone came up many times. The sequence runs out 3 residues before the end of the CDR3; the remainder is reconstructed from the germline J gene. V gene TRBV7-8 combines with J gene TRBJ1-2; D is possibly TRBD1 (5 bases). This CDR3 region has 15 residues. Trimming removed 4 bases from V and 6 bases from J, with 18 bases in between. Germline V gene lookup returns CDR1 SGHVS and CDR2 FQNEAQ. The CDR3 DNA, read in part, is TGTGCCAGCAGCTGGATCCAGGGATCTTCGAATGGC. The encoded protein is CASSWIQGSSNG. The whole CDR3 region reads CASSWIQGSSNGYTF.

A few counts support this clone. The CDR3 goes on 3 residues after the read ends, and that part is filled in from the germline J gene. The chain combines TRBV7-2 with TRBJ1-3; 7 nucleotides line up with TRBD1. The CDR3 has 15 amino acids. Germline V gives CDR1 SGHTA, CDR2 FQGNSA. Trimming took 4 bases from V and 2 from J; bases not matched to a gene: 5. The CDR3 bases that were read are TGTGCCAGCAGCTCCCAGACAGGGCCTGGAAACACC. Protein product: CASSSQTGPGNT. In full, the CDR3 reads CASSSQTGPGNTIYF.

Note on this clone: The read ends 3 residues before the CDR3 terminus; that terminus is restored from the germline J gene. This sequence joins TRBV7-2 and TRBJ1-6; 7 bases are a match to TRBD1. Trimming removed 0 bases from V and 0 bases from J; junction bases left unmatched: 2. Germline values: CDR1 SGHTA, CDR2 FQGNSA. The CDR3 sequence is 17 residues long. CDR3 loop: CASSLATGLSYNSPLHF. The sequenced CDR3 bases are TGTGCCAGCAGCTTAGCGACAGGGCTCTCCTATAATTCACCC.

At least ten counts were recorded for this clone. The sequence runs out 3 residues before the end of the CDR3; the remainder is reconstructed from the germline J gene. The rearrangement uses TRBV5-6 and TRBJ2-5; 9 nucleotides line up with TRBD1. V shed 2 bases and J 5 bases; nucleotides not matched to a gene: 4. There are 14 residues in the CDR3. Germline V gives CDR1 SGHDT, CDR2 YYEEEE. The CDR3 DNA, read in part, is TGTGCCAGCAGCTTCCCCGACAGGGGGGAGACC. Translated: CASSFPDRGET. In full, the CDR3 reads CASSFPDRGETQYF.

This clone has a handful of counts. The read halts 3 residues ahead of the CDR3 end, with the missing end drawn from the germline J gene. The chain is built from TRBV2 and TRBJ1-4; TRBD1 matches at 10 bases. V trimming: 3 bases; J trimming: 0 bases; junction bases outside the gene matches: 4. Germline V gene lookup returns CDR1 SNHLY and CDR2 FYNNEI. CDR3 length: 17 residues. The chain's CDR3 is CASSEPGTGATNEKLFF. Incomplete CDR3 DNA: TGTGCCAGCAGTGAGCCGGGGACAGGGGCAACTAATGAAAAA.

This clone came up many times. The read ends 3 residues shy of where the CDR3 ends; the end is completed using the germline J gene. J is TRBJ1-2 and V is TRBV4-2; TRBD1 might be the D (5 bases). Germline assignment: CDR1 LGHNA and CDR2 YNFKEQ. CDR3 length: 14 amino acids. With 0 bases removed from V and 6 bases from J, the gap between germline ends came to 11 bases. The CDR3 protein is CASSQEGRLDGYTF. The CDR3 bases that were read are TGTGCCAGCAGCCAAGAGGGGCGCCTGGATGGC.

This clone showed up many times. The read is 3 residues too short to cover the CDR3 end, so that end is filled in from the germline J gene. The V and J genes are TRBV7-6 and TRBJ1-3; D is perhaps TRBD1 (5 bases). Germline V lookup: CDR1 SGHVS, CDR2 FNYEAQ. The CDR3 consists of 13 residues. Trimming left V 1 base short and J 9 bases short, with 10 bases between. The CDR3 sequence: CASSLGTGSTIYF. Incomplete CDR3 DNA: TGTGCCAGCAGCTTAGGTACAGGCTCCACC.

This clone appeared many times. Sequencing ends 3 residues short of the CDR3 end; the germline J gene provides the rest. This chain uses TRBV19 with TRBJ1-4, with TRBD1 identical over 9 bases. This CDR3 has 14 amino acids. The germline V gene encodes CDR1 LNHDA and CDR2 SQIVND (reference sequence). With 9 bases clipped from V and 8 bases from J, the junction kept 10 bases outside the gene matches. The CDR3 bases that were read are TGTGCCAGCATAAACAGGGGGCGTGGGGAAAAA. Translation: CASINRGRGEK. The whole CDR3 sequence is CASINRGRGEKLFF.

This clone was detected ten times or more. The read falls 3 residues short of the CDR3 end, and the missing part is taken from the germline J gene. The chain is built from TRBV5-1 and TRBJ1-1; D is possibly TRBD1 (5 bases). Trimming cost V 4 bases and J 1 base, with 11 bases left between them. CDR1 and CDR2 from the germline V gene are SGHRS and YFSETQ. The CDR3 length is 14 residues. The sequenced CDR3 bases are TGCGCCAGCAGCGAGGGACTGAAGAACACTGAA. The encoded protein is CASSEGLKNTE. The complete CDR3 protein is CASSEGLKNTEAFF.

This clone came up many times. CDR3 DNA, as far as it was read: TGCGCCAGCAGCAGAGCCGGTGGCTCCTACAATGAG. Its protein product is CASSRAGGSYNE. The whole CDR3 region reads CASSRAGGSYNEQFF. The J gene is TRBJ2-1, the V gene TRBV5-1; D is unresolved. The CDR3 goes on 3 residues after the read ends, and that part is filled in from the germline J gene. Per the germline V gene, CDR1 is SGHRS and CDR2 is YFSETQ. V dropped 4 bases and J dropped 0 bases, with 11 bases sitting between them. The CDR3 is 15 residues long.

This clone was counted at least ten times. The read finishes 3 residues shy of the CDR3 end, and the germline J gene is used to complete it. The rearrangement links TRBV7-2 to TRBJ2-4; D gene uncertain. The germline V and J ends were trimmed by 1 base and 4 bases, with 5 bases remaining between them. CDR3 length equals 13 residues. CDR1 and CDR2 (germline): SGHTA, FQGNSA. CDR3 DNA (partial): TGTGCCAGCAGCTTAGGGCAGAAAAACATT. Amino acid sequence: CASSLGQKNI. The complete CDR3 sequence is CASSLGQKNIQYF.

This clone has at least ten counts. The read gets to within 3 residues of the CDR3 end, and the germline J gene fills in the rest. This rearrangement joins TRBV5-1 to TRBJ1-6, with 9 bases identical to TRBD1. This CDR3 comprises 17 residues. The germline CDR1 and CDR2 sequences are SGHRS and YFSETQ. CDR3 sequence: CASSMTGMTGGMESLHF. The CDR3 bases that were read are TGCGCCAGCAGCATGACCGGAATGACAGGGGGGATGGAGTCC. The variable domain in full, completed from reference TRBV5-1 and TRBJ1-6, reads KAGVTQTPRYLIKTRGQQVTLSCSPISGHRSVSWYQQTPGQGLQFLFEYFSETQRNKGNFPGRFSGRQFSNSRSEMNVSTLELGDSALYLCASSMTGMTGGMESLHFGNGTRLTVT.

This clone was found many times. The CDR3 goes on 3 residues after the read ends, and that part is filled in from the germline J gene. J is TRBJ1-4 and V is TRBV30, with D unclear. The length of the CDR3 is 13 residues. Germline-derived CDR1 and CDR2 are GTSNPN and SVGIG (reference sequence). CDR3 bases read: TGTGCCTGGAGTGCCCGGGGTAATTCACCA. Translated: CAWSARGNSP. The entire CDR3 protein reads CAWSARGNSPLFF.

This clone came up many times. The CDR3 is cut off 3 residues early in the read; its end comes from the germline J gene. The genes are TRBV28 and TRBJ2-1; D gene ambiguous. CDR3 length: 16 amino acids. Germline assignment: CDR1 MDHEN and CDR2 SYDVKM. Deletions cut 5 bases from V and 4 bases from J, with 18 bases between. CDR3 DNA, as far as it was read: TGTGCCAGCAGTACCAATGGCGGCAGAGAATACAATGAG. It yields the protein CASSTNGGREYNE. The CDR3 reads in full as CASSTNGGREYNEQFF. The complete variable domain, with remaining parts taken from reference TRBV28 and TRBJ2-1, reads DVKVTQSSRYLVKRTGEKVFLECVQDMDHENMFWYRQDPGLGLRLIYFSYDVKMKEKGDIPEGYSVSREKKERFSLILESASTNQTSMYLCASSTNGGREYNEQFFGPGTRLTVL.

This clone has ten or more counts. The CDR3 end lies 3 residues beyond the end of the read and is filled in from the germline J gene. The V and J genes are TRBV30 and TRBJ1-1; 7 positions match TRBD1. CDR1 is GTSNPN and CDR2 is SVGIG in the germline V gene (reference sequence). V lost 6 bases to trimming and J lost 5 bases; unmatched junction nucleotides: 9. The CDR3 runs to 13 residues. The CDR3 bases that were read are TGTGCCTGTGATAGGGGGCCGGGTACTGAA. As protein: CACDRGPGTE. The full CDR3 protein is CACDRGPGTEAFF.

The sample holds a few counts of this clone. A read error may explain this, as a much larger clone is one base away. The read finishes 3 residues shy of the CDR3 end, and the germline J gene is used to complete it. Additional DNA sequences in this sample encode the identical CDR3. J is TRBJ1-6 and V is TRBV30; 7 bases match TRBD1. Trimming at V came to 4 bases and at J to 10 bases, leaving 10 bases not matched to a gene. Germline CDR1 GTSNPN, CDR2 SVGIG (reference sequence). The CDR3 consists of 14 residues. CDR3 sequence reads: CAWNPGTENSPLHF. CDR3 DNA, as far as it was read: TGTGCCTGGAACCCCGGGACAGAGAACTCACCC.

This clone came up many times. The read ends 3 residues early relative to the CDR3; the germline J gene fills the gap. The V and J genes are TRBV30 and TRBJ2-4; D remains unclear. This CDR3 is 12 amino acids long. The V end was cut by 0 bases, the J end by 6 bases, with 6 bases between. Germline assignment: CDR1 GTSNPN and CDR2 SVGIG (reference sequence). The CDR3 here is CAWSVALNIQYF. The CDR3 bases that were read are TGTGCCTGGAGTGTGGCCCTAAACATT.

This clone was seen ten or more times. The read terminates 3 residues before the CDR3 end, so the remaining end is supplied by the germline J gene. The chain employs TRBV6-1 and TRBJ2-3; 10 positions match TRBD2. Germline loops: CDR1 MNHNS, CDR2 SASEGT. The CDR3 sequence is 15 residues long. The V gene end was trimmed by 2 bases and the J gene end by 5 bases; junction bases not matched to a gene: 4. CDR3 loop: CASSERLAGGDTQYF. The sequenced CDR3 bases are TGTGCCAGCAGTGAACGATTAGCGGGGGGAGATACG.

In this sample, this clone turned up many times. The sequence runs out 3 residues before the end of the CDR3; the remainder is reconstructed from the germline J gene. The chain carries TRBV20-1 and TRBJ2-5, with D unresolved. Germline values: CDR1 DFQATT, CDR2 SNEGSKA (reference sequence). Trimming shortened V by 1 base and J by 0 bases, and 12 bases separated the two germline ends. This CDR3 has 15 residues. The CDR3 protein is CSARGSQANQETQYF. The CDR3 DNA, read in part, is TGCAGTGCTAGAGGGAGTCAAGCGAACCAAGAGACC.